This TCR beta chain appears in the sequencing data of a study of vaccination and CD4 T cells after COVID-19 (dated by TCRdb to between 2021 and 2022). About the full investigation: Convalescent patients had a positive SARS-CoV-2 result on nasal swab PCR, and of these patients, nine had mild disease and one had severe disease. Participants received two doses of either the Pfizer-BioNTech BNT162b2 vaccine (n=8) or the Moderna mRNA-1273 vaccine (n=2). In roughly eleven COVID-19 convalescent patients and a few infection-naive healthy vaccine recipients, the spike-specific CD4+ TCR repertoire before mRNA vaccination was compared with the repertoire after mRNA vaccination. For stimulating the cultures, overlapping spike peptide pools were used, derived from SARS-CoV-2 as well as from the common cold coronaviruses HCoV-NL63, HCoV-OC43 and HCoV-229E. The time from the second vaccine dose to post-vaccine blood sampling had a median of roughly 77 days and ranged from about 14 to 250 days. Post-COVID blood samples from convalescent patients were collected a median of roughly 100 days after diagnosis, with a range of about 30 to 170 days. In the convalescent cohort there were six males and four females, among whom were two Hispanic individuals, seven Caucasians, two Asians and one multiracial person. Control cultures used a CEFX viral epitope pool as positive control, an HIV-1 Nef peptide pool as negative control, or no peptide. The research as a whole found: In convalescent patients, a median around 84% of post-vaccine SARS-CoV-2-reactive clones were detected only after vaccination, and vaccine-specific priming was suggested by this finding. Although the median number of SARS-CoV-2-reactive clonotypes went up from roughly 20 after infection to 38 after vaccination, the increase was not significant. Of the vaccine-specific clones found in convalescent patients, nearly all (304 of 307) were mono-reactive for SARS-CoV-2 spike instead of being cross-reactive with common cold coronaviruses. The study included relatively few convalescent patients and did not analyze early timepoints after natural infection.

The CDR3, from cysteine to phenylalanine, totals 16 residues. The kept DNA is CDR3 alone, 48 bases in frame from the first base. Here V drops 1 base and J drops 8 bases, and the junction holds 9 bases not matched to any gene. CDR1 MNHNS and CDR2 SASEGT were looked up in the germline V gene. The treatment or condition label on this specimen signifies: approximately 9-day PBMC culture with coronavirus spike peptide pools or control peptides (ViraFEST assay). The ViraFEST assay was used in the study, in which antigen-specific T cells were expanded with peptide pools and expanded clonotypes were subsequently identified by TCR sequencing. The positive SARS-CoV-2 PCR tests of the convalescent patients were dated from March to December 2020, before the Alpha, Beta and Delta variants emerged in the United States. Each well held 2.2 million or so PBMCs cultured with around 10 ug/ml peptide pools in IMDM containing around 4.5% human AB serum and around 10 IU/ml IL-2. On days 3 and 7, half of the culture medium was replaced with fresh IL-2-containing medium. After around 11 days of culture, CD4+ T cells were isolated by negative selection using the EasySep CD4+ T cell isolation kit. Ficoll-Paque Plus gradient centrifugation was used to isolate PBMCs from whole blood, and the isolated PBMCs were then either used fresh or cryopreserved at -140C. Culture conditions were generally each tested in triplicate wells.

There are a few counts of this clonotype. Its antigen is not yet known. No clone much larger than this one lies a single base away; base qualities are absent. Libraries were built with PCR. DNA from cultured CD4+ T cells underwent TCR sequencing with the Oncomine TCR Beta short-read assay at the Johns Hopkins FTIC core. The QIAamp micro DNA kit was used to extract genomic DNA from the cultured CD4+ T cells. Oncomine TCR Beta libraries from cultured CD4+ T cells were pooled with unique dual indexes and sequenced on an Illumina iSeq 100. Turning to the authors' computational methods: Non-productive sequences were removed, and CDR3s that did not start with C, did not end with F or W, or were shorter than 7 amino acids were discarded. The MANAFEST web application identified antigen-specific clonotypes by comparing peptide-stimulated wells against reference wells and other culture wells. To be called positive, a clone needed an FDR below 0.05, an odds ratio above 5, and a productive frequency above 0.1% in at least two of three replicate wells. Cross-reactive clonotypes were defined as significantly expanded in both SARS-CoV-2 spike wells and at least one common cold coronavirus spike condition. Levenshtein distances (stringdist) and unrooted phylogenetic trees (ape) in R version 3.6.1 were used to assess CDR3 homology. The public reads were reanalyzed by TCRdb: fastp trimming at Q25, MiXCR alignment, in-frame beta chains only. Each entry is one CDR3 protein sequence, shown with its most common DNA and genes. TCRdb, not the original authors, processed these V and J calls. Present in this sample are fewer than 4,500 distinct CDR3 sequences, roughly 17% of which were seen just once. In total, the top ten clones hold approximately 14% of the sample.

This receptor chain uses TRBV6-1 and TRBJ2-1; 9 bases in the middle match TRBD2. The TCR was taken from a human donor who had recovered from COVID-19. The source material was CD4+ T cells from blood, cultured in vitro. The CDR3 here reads CASSEVLAGARDEQFF. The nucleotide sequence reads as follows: TGTGCCAGCAGTGAAGTTTTAGCGGGGGCCAGGGATGAGCAGTTCTTC.